The T cell receptor (beta chain) described here comes from a study of read filtering for tumor transcriptome and immune sequencing. Study-level information: The cohort had 17 to 20 men and approximately 13 women aged roughly 47 to 90, mean about 72 years. Study results and caveats: Correlation between methods rose after single-read clonotypes were removed. IR-seq captured clonotypes deeper and more reliably than RNA-seq.

Molecular barcoded adaptors covering alpha/delta and beta/gamma chains were used on approximately 400 ng RNA. One entry per CDR3 protein results from TCRdb running MiXCR on the reads. The profile shows 120,000 or so distinct CDR3 sequences, about an eighth of them singletons. The CDR3 sequence is 14 residues long. Trimming removed 3 bases from V and 4 bases from J, with 7 bases in between. Germline-derived CDR1 and CDR2 are SGHDN and FVKESK. This clonotype was detected a few times. As yet, its antigen is unknown. The gene calls are TRBV14 and TRBJ2-6; D call uncertain. The clonotype originates from a donor at least 40 years old with multiple myeloma. The source material was a population of CD138-negative cells sorted from bone marrow. CDR3 in amino acids: CASSHISGANVLTF. Written as DNA, the CDR3 is TGTGCCAGCAGCCATATATCGGGGGCCAACGTCCTGACTTTC.